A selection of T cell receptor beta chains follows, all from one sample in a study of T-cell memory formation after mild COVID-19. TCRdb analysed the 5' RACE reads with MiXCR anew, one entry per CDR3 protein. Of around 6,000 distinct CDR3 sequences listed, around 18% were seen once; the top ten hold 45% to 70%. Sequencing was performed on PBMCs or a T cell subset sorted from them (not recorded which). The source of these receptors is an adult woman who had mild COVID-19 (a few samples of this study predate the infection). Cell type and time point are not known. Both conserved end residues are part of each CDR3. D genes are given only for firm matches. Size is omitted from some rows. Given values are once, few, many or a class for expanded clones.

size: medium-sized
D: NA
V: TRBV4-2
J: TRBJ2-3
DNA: TGTGCCAGCAGCCAAGATCCTCCAGATACGCAGTATTTT
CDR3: CASSQDPPDTQYF

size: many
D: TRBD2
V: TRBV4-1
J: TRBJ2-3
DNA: TGCGCCAGCAGCCCCGGGGGGAGTCGCTCGGAGGAGGCGGATACGCAGTATTTT
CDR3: CASSPGGSRSEEADTQYF

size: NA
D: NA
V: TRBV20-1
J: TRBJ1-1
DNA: TGCAGTGGGTCGGACAGCCTGAACACTGAAGCTTTCTTT
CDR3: CSGSDSLNTEAFF

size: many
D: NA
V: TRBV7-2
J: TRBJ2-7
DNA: TGTGCCAGCAGTGAAAACCCGTCCCTCCTTTACGAGCAGTACTTC
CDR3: CASSENPSLLYEQYF

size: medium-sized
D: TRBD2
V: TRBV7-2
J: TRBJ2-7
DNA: TGTGCCAGCAGCGAGGCGGGAGGCATCTACGAGCAGTACTTC
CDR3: CASSEAGGIYEQYF

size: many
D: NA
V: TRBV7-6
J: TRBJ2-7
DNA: TGTGCCAGCAGCTTAATGAGGGGAAGCTACGAGCAGTACTTC
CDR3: CASSLMRGSYEQYF

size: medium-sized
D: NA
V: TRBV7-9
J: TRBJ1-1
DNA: TGTGCCAGCAGCCCCCCAGTGAACACTGAAGCTTTCTTT
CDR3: CASSPPVNTEAFF

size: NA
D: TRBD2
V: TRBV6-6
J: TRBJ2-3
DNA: TGTGCCAGCAGTCGGACTAGCGGGGGCACAGATACGCAGTATTTT
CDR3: CASSRTSGGTDTQYF

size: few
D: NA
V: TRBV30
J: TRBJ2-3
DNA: TGTGCCTGGAGTGGAACTTTAGGCGGCTCGCAGTATTTT
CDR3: CAWSGTLGGSQYF

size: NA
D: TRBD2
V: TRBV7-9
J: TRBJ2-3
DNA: TGTGCCAGCAGCCGGGGACGCTATAGCGGGGGGGCCGAGGATACGCAGTATTTT
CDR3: CASSRGRYSGGAEDTQYF

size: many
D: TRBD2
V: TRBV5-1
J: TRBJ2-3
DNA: TGCGCCAGCAGCCTCAGACTAGCGGGCGAGGGGGAGACAGATACGCAGTATTTT
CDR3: CASSLRLAGEGETDTQYF

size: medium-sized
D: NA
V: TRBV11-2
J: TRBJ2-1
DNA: TGTGCCAGCAGCACTACGTATGGTGGCAATGAGCAGTTCTTC
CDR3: CASSTTYGGNEQFF

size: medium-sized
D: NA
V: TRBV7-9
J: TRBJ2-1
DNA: TGTGCCAGCAGCTTGGAGCAGTTCTTC
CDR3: CASSLEQFF

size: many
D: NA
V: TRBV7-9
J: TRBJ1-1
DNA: TGTGCCAGCAGCCTAGAGGGGGGCTTCGACACTGAAGCTTTCTTT
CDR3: CASSLEGGFDTEAFF

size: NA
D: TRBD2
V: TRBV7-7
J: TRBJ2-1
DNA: TGTGCTAGCAGCCCCTGGGTGGGGCTAGCGGACAATGAGCAGTTCTTC
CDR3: CASSPWVGLADNEQFF

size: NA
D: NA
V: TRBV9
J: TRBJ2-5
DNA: TGTGCCAGCAGTAAGAGTGGGCAGGCGACGCAAGAGACCCAGTACTTC
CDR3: CASSKSGQATQETQYF

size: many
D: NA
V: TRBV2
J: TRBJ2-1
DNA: TGTGCCAGCACGATACCTGGGACCTACAATGAGCAGTTCTTC
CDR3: CASTIPGTYNEQFF

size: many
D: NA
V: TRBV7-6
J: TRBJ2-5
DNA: TGTGCCAGCAGCTTCTGGTCTAGGGAAGAGACCCAGTACTTC
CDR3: CASSFWSREETQYF

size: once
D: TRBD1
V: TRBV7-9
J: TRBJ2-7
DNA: TGTGCCAGCAGCAGCTACCGCCGGGACAGGGTTTACGAGCAGTACTTC
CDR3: CASSSYRRDRVYEQYF

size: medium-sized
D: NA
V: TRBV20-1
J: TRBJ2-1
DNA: TGCAGTGCCATCACCGGGCCCCTGAATGAGCAGTTCTTC
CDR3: CSAITGPLNEQFF

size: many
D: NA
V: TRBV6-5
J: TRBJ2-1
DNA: TGTGCCAGCAGTCCGGGGGGCCCACCGTACAATGAGCAGTTCTTC
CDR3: CASSPGGPPYNEQFF

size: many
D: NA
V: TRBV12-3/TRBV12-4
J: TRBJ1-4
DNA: TGTGCCAGCAGCCCCCGGGGGGGCGGTGAAAAACTGTTTTTT
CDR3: CASSPRGGGEKLFF